The T cell receptor (beta chain) under discussion was sequenced for a study of blood T cells in healthy people across ages (dated by TCRdb to 2014 to 2015). As for the study more broadly: In model experiments, roughly one uniquely barcoded TCR beta cDNA molecule per two T cells was captured by template switching. Donors were grouped into four age groups: young (average 16 years), middle-aged (approximately 41), aged (approximately 58) and long-lived (approximately 78). To avoid experimental bias, donors of different ages were randomly spread across the sequencing lanes. To track age-related changes in TCR beta repertoire diversity, the study relied on deep sequencing normalized with unique cDNA molecular identifiers. Two additional independent replicas of 1 million unique cDNA reads from the same blood draw were analyzed for two donors (one aged 18 to 30 and one aged 80 or older). Broad study findings and their caveats: Because donor CMV infection status was unknown, age-related changes in expanded clonotypes were potentially confounded. Compared with the aged group, more naive CD4+ T cells, fewer expanded clones and increased TCR diversity were shown by the long-lived group, suggesting age selection. There was a strong correlation between observed TCR beta diversity and the percentage of naive T cells measured by flow cytometry. Observed TCR beta diversity per million T cells fell roughly linearly with age, and a significant reduction was already apparent by age roughly 40. Because profiling used bulk unsorted PBMCs, naive and antigen-experienced compartments could not be compared conclusively. Estimates of total diversity based on one million sequenced T cells were considered lower bounds and underestimates.

Trimming removed 5 bases from V and 0 bases from J, leaving 15 bases between the germline ends. The CDR3, cysteine through phenylalanine, is 15 amino acids long. Only the CDR3 DNA stays, 45 bases, in frame from base 1. In the germline V gene (reference sequence), CDR1 corresponds to DFQATT and CDR2 to SNEGSKA. This clonotype was detected only once. It lacks a known antigen. Base qualities are not recorded, but no much larger clone differs from it by a single base. Systemically healthy Caucasian individuals from Russia, approximately 39 in total and aged roughly 6 to 100 years, were included as donors. Each donor gave roughly 9 milliliters of peripheral blood, drawn into EDTA-treated Vacutainer tubes. Ficoll-Paque density-gradient centrifugation was used to isolate PBMCs, with at least 6.5 million per sample. Total RNA was extracted from PBMCs with Trizol reagent, with at least 5.5 micrograms obtained per sample. Naive CD45RAhigh/CD27high T cell percentages were measured by flow cytometry on a PBMC aliquot from every donor.

Library construction relied on 5' RACE. Instrument used: Illumina HiSeq 2500. A second PCR of about 6 to 12 cycles was run with a J-beta primer mix and a sample-barcoded 5' primer. A template-switch 5' adaptor carrying 12 random nucleotides introduced a unique molecular identifier onto each TCR beta cDNA molecule. Each sample yielded at least 2.5 million CDR3-containing paired-end reads. The Mint cDNA synthesis kit, primed by a TRBC-specific oligonucleotide, was used to synthesize first-strand cDNA from all RNA. Following uracil-DNA glycosylase treatment, all cDNA underwent a first 18-cycle PCR with the universal primers M1SS and BC2_uni_R. As for how the authors treated the data: For normalization, 1 million high-quality reads, each with a distinct molecular identifier, were randomly selected from each sample. Reads with shared molecular identifiers were discarded instead of being binned into consensus sequences. MiTCR, set to a Q25 quality threshold and the strictest error-elimination algorithm, was used for CDR3 identification, clonotype clustering and error correction. A nonparametric unseen species model with Euler transformation was used to estimate lower-bound total TCR beta diversity. The raw public reads went through TCRdb reprocessing: fastp at Q25, MiXCR clone calling, in-frame beta chains kept. Rows with a matching CDR3 protein are joined into one entry that keeps the most common DNA and genes. It is TCRdb's table, rather than the study itself, that gives the V and J calls and clone size. The sample table contains around 1,000,000 distinct CDR3 sequences; only one count was recorded for 30% to 40% of them. The biggest ten clones account for 10% to 15% of the sample.

The chain couples TRBV20-1 to TRBJ2-3, with a tentative D gene TRBD1 over 6 matching bases. This TCR was sampled from a man between 18 and 35 years old in good health. Sequenced: blood. The DNA sequence follows: TGCAGTGCTTATGAGGCTCAGGGGAGCACAGATACGCAGTATTTT. Its translation reads: CSAYEAQGSTDTQYF.